This section outlines one T cell receptor (beta chain) sequence together with its context. Libraries were prepared by immunoSEQ multiplex PCR; TCRdb keeps only in-frame clonotypes and omits some of them. The data contain roughly 4,000 clones, about four fifths of them singletons. The entry originates in a study of tumor T cells in aggressive B-cell lymphoma. This CDR3 spans 15 amino acids. Germline CDR1 and CDR2: SGHRS and YFSETQ. Trimming shortened V by 0 bases and J by 2 bases, and 11 bases separated the two germline ends. This TCR came from an adult with diffuse large B cell lymphoma. The V and J genes are TRBV5-1 and TRBJ1-2; tentative D call: TRBD1 (6 bases). The sample was tumor tissue. The CDR3 nucleotides are TGCGCCAGCAGCTTGGCCCTGGACAGAAACTATGGCTACACCTTC. Residues: CASSLALDRNYGYTF.